Given below is one TCR beta chain in context. Its antigen is not identified. Described treatment: some 20 received Ad26.COV2.S at low or high dose, single or two shots; about 5 received placebo; per-sample allocation not given. The investigators took samples on day 63 after the first vaccine or placebo injection. These data belong to a study of Ad26.COV2.S vaccination and SARS-CoV-2 variants. Study background: Donor got 5x10^10 or 1x10^11 viral particles of Ad26.COV2.S.

Study outcomes and limitations: Vaccinees reportedly had broad spike-specific CD8+ and CD4+ T cell responses.

Trimming took 7 bases from V and 2 from J, leaving 14 bases between them. Per germline, CDR1 KGHDR and CDR2 SFDVKD. This CDR3 is 15 amino acids long. Here immunoSEQ multiplex PCR was the method, and the copy in TCRdb shows in-frame clones only, minus some. Of about 480,000 clones in the sample, roughly 89% were seen once. This chain uses TRBV24-1 with TRBJ1-5; unclear D gene. Sequenced material: peripheral blood, taken in a trial of Ad26.COV2.S vaccine versus placebo. The receptor comes from a person between 18 and 65 years old who received the Ad26.COV2.S COVID-19 vaccine or a placebo. The chain's CDR3 is CATRAGDGRNQPQHF. The CDR3 DNA sequence: TGTGCCACCAGAGCCGGGGATGGGCGCAATCAGCCCCAGCATTTT.